This TCR beta chain came from a study of identical twins. General study findings and limits: Some out-of-frame alpha sequences were shared by twins, and these showed excess low generation probability.

Germline CDR1 and CDR2: MNHNS and SASEGT. The CDR3 is 13 amino acids. Trimming shortened V by 7 bases and J by 1 base, and 11 bases separated the two germline ends. Worth noting for this clonotype: Its antigen remains unknown.

TCRdb independently ran MiXCR on the 5' RACE reads; one entry per CDR3 protein. Here the sample spans hundreds of thousands of distinct CDR3 sequences, about 20% being singletons. Healthy Caucasians alone served as donors. The same data also contributed to another study, on T cells expressing NK-cell markers. That source adds: Repertoire data for TCR beta were derived from sorted T cells (CD3+CD56+NKG2C+, CD3+CD56+NKG2C- and CD3+CD56-NKG2C+). A few donors' CD3+CD56-NKG2C+ cells were dominated by the same clonotypes.

The chain employs TRBV6-1 and TRBJ2-7; tentative D call: TRBD1 (5 bases). The sequencing sample was made of PBMCs. This sequence was found in a woman aged 18 to 35 in good health. The CDR3 is CASIADSSYEQYF. CDR3 DNA sequence: TGTGCCAGCATCGCCGACAGTTCCTACGAGCAGTACTTC.